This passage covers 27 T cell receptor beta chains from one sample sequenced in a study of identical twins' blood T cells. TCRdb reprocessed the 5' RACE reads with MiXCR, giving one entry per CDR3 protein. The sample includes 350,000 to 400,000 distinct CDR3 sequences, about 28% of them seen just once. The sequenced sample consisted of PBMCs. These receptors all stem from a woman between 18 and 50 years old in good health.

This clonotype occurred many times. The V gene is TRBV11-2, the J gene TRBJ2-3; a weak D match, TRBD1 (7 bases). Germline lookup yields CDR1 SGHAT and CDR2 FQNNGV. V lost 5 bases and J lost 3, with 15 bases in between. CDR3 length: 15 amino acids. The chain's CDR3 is CASSLRQGGTDTQYF. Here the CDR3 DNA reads TGTGCCAGCAGCCTACGACAGGGAGGTACAGATACGCAGTATTTT.

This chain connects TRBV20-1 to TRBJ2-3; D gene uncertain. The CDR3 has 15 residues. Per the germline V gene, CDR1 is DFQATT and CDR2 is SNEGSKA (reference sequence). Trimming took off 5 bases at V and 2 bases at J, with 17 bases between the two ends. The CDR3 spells CSAPRSWSVTDTQYF. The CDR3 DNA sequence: TGCAGTGCTCCACGATCGTGGTCTGTCACAGATACGCAGTATTTT.

The CDR3 spells CASTVNSYEQYF. Here the CDR3 DNA reads TGTGCCAGCACGGTGAACTCCTACGAGCAGTACTTC. This chain links TRBV12-3 or TRBV12-4 with TRBJ2-7; D unclear. The V end was cut by 7 bases, the J end by 0 bases, with 7 bases between. This CDR3 is built from 12 residues.

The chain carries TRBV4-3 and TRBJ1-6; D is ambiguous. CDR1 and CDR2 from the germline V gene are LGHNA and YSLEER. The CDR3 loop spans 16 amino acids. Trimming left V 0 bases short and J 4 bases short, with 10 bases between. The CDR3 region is CASSQDTAQYNSPLHF. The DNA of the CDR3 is TGCGCCAGCAGCCAAGATACAGCTCAGTATAATTCACCCCTCCACTTT.

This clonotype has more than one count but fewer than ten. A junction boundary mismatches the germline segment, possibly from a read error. The CDR3 sequence: CASSQASVDNERFF. CDR3 bases: TGTGCCAGCAGCCAAGCTAGCGTTGACAATGAGCGGTTCTTC. The J gene is TRBJ2-1, the V gene TRBV14, with TRBD2 as a possible D gene (6 bases). The CDR3 length is 14 residues. CDR1 SGHDN and CDR2 FVKESK come from the germline V gene. The whole variable domain, filled in from reference TRBV14 and TRBJ2-1, reads EAGVTQFPSHSVIEKGQTVTLRCDPISGHDNLYWYRRVMGKEIKFLLHFVKESKQDESGMPNNRFLAERTGGTYSTLKVQPAELEDSGVYFCASSQASVDNERFFGPGTRLTVL.

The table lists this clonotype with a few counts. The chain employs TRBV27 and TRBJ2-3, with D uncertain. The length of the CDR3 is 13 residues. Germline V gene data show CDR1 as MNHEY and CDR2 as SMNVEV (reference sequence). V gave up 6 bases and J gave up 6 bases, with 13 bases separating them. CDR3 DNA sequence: TGTGCCAGCAGCTCCACTCGTGAGGATACGCAGTATTTT. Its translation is CASSSTREDTQYF.

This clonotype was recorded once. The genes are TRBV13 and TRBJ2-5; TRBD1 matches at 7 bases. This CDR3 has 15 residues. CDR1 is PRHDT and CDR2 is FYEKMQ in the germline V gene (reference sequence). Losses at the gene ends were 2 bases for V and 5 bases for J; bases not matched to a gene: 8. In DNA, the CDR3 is TGTGCCAGCAGCTTACAGGCGACAGGGTGGGAGACCCAGTACTTC. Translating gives CASSLQATGWETQYF. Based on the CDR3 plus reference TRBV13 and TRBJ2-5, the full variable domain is AAGVIQSPRHLIKEKRETATLKCYPIPRHDTVYWYQQGPGQDPQFLISFYEKMQSDKGSIPDRFSAQQFSDYHSELNMSSLELGDSALYFCASSLQATGWETQYFGPGTRLLVL.

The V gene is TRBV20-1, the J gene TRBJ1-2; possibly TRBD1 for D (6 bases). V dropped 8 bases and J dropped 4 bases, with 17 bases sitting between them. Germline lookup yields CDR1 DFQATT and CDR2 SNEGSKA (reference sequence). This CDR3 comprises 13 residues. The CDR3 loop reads CSREPQGSYGYTF. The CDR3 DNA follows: TGCAGTCGGGAACCACAGGGCAGCTATGGCTACACCTTC.

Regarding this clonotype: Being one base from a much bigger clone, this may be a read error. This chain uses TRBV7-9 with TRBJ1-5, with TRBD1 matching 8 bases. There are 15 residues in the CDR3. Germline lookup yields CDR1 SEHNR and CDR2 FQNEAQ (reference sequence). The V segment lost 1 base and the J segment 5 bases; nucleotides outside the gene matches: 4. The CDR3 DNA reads TGTGCCAGCAGCTTAGGGACAGGGATTGATCAGCCCCAGCATTTT. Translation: CASSLGTGIDQPQHF.

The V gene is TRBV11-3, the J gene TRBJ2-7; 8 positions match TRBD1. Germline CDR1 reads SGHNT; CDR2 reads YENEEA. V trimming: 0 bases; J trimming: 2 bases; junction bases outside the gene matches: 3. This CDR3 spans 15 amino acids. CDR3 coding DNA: TGTGCCAGCAGCTTAGAGGACAGGGCCACCTACGAGCAGTACTTC. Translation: CASSLEDRATYEQYF.

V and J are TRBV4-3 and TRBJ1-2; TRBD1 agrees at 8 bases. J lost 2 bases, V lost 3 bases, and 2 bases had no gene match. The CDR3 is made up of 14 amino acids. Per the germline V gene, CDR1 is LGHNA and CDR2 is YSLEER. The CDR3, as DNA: TGCGCCAGCAGCCAGGGGACAGGCAACTATGGCTACACCTTC. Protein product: CASSQGTGNYGYTF.

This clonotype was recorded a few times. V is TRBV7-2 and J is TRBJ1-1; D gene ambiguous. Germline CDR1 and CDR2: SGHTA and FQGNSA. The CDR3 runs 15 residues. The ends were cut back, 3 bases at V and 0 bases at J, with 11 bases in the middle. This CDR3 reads CASSLADELNTEAFF. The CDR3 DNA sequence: TGTGCCAGCAGCTTGGCAGACGAACTGAACACTGAAGCTTTCTTT.

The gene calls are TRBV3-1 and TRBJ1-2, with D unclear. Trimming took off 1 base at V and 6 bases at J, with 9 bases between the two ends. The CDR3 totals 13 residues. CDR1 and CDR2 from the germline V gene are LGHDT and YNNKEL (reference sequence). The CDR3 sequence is CASSQGTGDGYTF. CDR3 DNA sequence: TGTGCCAGCAGCCAAGGAACTGGCGATGGCTACACCTTC.

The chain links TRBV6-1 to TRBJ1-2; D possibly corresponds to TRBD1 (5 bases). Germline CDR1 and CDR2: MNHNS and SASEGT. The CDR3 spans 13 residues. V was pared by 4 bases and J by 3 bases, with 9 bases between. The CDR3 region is CASSVGTDYGYTF. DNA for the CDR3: TGTGCCAGCAGTGTTGGGACGGACTATGGCTACACCTTC.

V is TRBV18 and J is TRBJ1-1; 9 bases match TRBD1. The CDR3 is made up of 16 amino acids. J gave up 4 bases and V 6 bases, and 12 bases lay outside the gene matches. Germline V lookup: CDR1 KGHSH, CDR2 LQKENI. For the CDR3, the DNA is TGTGCCAGCTCTCCTAGCGGGACAGGGAAGTCCACTGAAGCTTTCTTT. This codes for CASSPSGTGKSTEAFF.

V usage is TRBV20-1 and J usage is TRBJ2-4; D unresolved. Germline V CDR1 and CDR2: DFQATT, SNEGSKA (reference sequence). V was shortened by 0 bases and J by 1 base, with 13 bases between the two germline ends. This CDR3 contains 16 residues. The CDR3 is CSARDSSRSAKNIQYF. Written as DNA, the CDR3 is TGCAGTGCTAGAGATAGTTCCCGTAGTGCCAAAAACATTCAGTACTTC.

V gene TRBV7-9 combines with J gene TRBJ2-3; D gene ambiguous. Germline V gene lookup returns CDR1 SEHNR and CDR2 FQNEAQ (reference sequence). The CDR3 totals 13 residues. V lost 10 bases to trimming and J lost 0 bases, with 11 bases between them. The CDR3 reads CATAALSTDTQYF. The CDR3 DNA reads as TGTGCCACCGCCGCTCTCAGCACAGATACGCAGTATTTT.

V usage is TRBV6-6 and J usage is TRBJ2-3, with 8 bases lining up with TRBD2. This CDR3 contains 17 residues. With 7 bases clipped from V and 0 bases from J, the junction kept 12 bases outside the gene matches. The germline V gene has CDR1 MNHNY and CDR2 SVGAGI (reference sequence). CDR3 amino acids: CASILNLLAGSTDTQYF. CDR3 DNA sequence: TGTGCCAGCATCCTTAACCTTTTAGCGGGGAGCACAGATACGCAGTATTTT.

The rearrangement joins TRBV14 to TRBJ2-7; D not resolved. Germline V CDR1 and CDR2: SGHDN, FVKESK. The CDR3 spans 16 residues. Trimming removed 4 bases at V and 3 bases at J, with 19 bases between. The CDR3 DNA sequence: TGTGCCAGCAGCCGACAAGACGACCCTGGCTTCTACGAGCAGTACTTC. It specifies CASSRQDDPGFYEQYF.

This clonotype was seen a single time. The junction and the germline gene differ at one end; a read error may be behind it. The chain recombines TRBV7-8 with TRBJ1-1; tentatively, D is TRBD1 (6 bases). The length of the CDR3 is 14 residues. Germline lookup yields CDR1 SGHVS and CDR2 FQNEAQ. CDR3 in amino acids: CSSSFQGGGTEAFF. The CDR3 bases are TGTTCCAGCAGCTTTCAGGGAGGGGGCACTGAAGCTTTCTTT.

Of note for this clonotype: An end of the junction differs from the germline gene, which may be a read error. The chain's CDR3 is CASTVPRDTEACF. The CDR3 coding sequence is TGTGCCAGCACCGTACCCCGAGACACTGAAGCTTGCTTT. The chain has TRBV6-2 or TRBV6-3 and TRBJ1-1; unclear D gene. The germline V gene has CDR1 MNHEY and CDR2 SVGEGT. CDR3 length: 13 residues.

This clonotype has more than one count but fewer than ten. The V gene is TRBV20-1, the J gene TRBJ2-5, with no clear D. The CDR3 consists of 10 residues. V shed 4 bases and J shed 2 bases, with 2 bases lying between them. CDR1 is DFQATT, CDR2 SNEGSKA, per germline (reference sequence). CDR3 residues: CSATQETQYF. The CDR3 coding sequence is TGCAGTGCTACTCAAGAGACCCAGTACTTC.

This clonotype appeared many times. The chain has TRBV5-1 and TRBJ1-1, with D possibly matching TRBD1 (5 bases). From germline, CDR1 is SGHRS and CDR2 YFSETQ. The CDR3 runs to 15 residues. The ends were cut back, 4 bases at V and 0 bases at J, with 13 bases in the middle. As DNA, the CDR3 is TGCGCCAGCAGCCTTGGGACGGTTATGAACACTGAAGCTTTCTTT. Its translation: CASSLGTVMNTEAFF.

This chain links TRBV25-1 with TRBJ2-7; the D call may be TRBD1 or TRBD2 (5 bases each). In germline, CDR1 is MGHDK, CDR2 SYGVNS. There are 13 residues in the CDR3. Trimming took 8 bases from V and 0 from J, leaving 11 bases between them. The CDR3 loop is CASGTTNSYEQYF. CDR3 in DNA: TGTGCCAGCGGGACGACAAACTCCTACGAGCAGTACTTC.

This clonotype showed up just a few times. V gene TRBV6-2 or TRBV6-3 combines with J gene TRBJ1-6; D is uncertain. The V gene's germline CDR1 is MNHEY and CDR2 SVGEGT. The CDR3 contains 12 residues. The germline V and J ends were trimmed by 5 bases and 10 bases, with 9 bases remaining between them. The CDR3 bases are TGTGCCAGCAGTCAAATCGTCTCACCCCTCCACTTT. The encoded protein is CASSQIVSPLHF.

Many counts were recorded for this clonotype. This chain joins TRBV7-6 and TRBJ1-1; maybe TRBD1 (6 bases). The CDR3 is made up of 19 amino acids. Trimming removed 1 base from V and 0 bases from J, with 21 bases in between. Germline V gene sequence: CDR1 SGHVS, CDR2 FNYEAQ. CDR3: CASSLVSFVTGRMNTEAFF. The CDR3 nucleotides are TGTGCCAGCAGCTTAGTTAGTTTTGTGACAGGCAGGATGAACACTGAAGCTTTCTTT.

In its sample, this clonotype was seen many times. The CDR3 spells CASSRNGQANYGYTF. The CDR3 DNA follows: TGTGCCAGCAGCCGGAATGGACAGGCTAACTATGGCTACACCTTC. This chain uses TRBV3-1 with TRBJ1-2; 7 bases agree with TRBD1. V trimming: 4 bases; J trimming: 0 bases; junction bases outside the gene matches: 5. Germline CDR1 LGHDT, CDR2 YNNKEL (reference sequence). The CDR3 sequence is 15 residues long.